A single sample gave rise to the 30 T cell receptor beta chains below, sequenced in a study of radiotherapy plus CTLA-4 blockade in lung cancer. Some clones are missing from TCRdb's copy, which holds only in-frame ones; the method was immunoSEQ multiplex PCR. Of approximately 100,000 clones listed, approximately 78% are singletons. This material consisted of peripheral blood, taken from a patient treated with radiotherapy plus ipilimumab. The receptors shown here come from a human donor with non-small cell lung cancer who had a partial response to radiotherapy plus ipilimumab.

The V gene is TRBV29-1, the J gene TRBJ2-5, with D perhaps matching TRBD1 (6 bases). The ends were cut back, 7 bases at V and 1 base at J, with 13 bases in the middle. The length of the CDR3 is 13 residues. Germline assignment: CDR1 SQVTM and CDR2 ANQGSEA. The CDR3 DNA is TGCAGCGCCAACCGAGGGGGCCAAGAGACCCAGTACTTC. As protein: CSANRGGQETQYF.

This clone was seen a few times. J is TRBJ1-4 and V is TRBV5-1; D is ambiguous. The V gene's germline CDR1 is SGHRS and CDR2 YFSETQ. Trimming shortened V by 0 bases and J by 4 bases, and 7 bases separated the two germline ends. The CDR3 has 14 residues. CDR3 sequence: CASSLAPGNEKLFF. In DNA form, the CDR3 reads TGCGCCAGCAGCTTGGCCCCGGGTAATGAAAAACTGTTTTTT.

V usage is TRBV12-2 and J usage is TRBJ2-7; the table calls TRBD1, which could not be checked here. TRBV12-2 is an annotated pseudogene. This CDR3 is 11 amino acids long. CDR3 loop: CASRLDFNSLF. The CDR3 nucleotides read TGTGCAAGTCGCTTAGACTTTAACAGCCTCTTC.

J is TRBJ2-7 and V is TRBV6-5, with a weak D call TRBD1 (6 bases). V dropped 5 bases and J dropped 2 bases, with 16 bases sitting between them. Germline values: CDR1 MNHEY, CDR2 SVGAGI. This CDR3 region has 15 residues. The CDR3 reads CASSKQGYGTYEQYF. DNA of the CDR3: TGTGCCAGCAGTAAACAGGGCTATGGGACCTACGAGCAGTACTTC.

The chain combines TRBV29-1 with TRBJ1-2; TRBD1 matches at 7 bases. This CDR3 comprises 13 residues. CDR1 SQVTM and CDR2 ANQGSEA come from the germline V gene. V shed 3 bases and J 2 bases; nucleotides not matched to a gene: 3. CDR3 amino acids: CSVDGRGNYGYTF. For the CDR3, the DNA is TGCAGCGTTGATGGCAGGGGGAACTATGGCTACACCTTC. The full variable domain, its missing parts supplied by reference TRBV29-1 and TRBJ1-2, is SAVISQKPSRDICQRGTSLTIQCQVDSQVTMMFWYRQQPGQSLTLIATANQGSEATYESGFVIDKFPISRPNLTFSTLTVSNMSPEDSSIYLCSVDGRGNYGYTFGSGTRLTVV.

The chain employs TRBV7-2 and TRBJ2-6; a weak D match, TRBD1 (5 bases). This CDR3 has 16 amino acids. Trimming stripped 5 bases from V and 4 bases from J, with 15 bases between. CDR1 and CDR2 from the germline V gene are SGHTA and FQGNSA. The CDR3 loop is CASSLGPGAGANVLTF. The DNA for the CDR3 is TGTGCCAGCAGCCTAGGGCCTGGGGCCGGGGCCAACGTCCTGACTTTC. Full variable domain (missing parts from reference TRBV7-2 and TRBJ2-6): GAGVSQSPSNKVTEKGKDVELRCDPISGHTALYWYRQSLGQGLEFLIYFQGNSAPDKSGLPSDRFSAERTGGSVSTLTIQRTQQEDSAVYLCASSLGPGAGANVLTFGAGSRLTVL.

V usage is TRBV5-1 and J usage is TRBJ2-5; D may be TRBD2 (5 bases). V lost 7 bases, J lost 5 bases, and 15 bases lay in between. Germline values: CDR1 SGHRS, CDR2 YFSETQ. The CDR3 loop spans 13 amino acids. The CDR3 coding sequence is TGCGCCAGCTCCCAGCGATCGGGGGAGACCCAGTACTTC. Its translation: CASSQRSGETQYF. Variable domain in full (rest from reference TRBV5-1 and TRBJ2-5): KAGVTQTPRYLIKTRGQQVTLSCSPISGHRSVSWYQQTPGQGLQFLFEYFSETQRNKGNFPGRFSGRQFSNSRSEMNVSTLELGDSALYLCASSQRSGETQYFGPGTRLLVL.

CDR3 DNA sequence: TGTGCCAGCACCTCGAGTGGAGGATCGGGGCAGTTCTTC. This encodes CASTSSGGSGQFF. The chain is built from TRBV6-5 and TRBJ2-1; tentative D call: TRBD2 (5 bases). Trimming took 7 bases from V and 12 from J, leaving 19 bases between them. CDR1 is MNHEY, CDR2 SVGAGI, per germline. CDR3 length: 13 amino acids.

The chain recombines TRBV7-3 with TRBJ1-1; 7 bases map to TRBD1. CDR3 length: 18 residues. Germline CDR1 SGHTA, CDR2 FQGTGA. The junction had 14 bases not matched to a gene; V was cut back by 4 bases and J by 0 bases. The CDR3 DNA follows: TGTGCCAGCAGCTACTTACCGGGACAGAGGGGATTGAACACTGAAGCTTTCTTT. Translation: CASSYLPGQRGLNTEAFF. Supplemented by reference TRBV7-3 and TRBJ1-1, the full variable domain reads GAGVSQTPSNKVTEKGKYVELRCDPISGHTALYWYRQSLGQGPEFLIYFQGTGAADDSGLPNDRFFAVRPEGSVSTLKIQRTERGDSAVYLCASSYLPGQRGLNTEAFFGQGTRLTVV.

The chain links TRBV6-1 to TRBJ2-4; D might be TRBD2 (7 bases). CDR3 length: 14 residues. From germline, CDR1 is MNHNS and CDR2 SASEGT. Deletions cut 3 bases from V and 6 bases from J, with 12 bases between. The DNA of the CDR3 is TGTGCCAGCAGTGATATAAGGGGGGGAAACATTCAGTACTTC. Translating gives CASSDIRGGNIQYF.

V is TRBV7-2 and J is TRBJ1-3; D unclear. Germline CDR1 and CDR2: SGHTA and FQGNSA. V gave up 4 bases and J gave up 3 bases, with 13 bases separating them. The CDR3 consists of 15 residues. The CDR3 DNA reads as TGTGCCAGCAGCTCAGAGGGCGCCAGTGGAAACACCATATATTTT. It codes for CASSSEGASGNTIYF.

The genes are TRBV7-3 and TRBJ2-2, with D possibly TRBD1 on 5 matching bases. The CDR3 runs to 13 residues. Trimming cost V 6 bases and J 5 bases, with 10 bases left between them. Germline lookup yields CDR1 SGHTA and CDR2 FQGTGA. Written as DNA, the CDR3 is TGTGCCAGCAGGCCCGACAGTACCGGGGAGCTGTTTTTT. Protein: CASRPDSTGELFF.

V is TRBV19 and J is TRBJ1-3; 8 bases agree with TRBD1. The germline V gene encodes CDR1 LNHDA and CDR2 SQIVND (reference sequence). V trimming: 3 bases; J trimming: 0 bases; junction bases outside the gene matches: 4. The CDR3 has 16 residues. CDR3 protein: CASSISGTGSGNTIYF. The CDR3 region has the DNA TGTGCCAGTAGTATCTCCGGGACAGGCTCTGGAAACACCATATATTTT.

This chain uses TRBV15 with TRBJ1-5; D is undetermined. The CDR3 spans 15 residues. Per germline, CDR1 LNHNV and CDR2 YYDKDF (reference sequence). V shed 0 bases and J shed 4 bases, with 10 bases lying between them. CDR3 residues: CATSRDLGGNQPQHF. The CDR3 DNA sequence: TGTGCCACCAGCAGAGATCTCGGCGGTAATCAGCCCCAGCATTTT.

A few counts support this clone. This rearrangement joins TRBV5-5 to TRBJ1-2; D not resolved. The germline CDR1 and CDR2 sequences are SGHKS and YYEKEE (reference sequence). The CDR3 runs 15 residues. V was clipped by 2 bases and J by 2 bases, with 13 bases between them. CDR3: CASSFDKASNYGYTF. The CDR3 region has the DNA TGTGCCAGCAGCTTCGACAAGGCAAGCAACTATGGCTACACCTTC.

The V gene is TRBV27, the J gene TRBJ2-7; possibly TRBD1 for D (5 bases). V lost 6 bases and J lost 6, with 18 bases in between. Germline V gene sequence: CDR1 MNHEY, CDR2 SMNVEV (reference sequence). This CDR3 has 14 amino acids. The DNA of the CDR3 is TGTGCCAGCAGACCAACGGGCAGGGTGTCCGAGCAGTACTTC. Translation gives CASRPTGRVSEQYF.

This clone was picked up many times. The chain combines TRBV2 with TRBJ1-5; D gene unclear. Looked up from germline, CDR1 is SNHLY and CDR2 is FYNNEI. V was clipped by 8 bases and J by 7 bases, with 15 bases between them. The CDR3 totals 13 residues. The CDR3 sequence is CASQMEGSQPQHF. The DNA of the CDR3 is TGTGCCAGCCAGATGGAAGGGAGCCAGCCCCAGCATTTT.

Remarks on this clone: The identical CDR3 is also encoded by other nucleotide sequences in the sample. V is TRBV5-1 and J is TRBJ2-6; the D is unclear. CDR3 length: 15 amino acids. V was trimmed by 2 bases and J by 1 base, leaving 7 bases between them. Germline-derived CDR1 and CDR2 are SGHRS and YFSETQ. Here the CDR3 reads CASSLPSSGANVLTF. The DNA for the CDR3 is TGCGCCAGCAGCTTACCTAGTTCTGGGGCCAACGTCCTGACTTTC.

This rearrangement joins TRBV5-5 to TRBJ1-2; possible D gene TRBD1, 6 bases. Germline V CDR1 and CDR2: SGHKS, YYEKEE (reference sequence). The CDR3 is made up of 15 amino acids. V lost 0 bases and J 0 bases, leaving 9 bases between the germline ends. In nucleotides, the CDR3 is TGTGCCAGCAGCTTGGGACAGGCGGCTAACTATGGCTACACCTTC. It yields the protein CASSLGQAANYGYTF.

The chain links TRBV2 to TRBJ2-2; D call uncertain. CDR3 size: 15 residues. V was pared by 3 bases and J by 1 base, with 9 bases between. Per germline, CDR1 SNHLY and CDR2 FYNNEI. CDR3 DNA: TGTGCCAGCAGTGATGCGCGGTTGAACACCGGGGAGCTGTTTTTT. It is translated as CASSDARLNTGELFF.

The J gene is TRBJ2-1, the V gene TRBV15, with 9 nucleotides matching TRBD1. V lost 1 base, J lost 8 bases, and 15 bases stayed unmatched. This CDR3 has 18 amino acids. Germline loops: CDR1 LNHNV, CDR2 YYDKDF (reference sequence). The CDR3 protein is CATSRGGVTGGVYDEQFF. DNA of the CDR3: TGTGCCACCAGCAGAGGGGGGGTAACAGGGGGCGTATACGATGAGCAGTTCTTC.

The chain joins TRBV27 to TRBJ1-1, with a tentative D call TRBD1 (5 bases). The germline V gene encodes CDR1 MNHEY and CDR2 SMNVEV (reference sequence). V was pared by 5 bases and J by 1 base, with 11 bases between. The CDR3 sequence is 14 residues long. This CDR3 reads CASSPPGGNTEAFF. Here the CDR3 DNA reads TGTGCCAGCAGTCCCCCGGGGGGGAACACTGAAGCTTTCTTT.

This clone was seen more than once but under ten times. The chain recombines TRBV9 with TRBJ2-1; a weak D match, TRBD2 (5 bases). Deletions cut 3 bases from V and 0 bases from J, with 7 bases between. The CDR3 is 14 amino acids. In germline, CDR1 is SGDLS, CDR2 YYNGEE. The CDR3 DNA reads TGTGCCAGCAGCGGGACTTTCTCCTACAATGAGCAGTTCTTC. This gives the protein CASSGTFSYNEQFF.

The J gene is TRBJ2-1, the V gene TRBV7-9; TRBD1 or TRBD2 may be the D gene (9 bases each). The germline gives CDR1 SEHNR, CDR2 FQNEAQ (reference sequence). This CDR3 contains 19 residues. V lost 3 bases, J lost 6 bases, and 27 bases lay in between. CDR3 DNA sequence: TGTGCCAGCAGCTTCGCCTTAGGGACAGGGAATAGCGGGAGCAATGAGCAGTTCTTC. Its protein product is CASSFALGTGNSGSNEQFF.

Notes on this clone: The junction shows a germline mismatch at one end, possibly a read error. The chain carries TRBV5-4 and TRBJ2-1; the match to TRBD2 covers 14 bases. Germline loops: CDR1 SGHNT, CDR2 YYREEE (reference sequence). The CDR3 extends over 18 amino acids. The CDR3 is CASSWGLAGAGSYSEQFF. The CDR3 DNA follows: TGTGCCAGCAGCTGGGGACTAGCGGGAGCAGGCTCCTACAGTGAGCAGTTCTTC. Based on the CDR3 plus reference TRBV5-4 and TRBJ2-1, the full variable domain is ETGVTQSPTHLIKTRGQQVTLRCSSQSGHNTVSWYQQALGQGPQFIFQYYREEENGRGNFPPRFSGLQFPNYSSELNVNALELDDSALYLCASSWGLAGAGSYSEQFFGPGTRLTVL.

CDR3 residues: CASSLEGGRGEQFF. The CDR3 coding sequence is TGCGCCAGCAGCTTGGAGGGCGGGAGGGGTGAGCAGTTCTTC. This sequence joins TRBV5-1 and TRBJ2-1; TRBD2 aligns across 9 bases. The CDR3 covers 14 residues. V lost 0 bases, J lost 9 bases, and 4 bases stayed unmatched. The germline V gene has CDR1 SGHRS and CDR2 YFSETQ.

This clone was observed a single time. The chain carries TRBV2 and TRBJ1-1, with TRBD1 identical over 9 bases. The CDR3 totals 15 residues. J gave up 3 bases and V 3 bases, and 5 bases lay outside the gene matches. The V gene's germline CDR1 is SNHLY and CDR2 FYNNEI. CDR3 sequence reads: CASSETQGAYTEAFF. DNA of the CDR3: TGTGCCAGCAGTGAGACACAGGGGGCTTACACTGAAGCTTTCTTT.

CDR3 sequence reads: CASTTGTSGETQYF. The CDR3 DNA reads TGTGCCAGCACCACGGGGACTAGCGGAGAGACCCAGTACTTC. The J gene is TRBJ2-5, the V gene TRBV6-1; TRBD2 matches 11 bases. Germline V gene lookup returns CDR1 MNHNS and CDR2 SASEGT. V was pared by 7 bases and J by 4 bases, with 5 bases of the junction left unmatched. The CDR3 is made up of 14 amino acids.

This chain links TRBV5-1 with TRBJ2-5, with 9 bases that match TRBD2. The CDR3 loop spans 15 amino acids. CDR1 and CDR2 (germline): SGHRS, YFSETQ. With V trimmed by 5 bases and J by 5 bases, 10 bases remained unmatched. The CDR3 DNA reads TGCGCCAGCAGATTGACTAGCGGTGGGGGGGAGACCCAGTACTTC. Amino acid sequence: CASRLTSGGGETQYF.

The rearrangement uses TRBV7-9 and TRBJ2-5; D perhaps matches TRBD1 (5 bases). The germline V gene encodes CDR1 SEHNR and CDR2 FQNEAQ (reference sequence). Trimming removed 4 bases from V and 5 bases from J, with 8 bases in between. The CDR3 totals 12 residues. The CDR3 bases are TGTGCCAGCAGCTCCCAGGGTGAGACCCAGTACTTC. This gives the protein CASSSQGETQYF.